This T cell receptor (beta chain) emerged from a study of blood T cell repertoires in COVID-19. Germline-derived CDR1 and CDR2 are MNHEY and SVGEGT. Trimming took 4 bases from V and 2 from J; bases not matched to a gene: 11. The CDR3 is made up of 18 amino acids. Clones were sequenced by immunoSEQ multiplex PCR, and TCRdb holds only the in-frame ones, with some missing. Among about 150,000 clones listed, nearly 85% were seen once. Sample: peripheral blood. The source is a human donor in a cohort sampled during active COVID-19. The rearrangement links TRBV6-2 or TRBV6-3 to TRBJ1-2; 12 bases line up with TRBD1. As DNA, the CDR3 is TGTGCCAGCAGTTCCGGACCGGGACAGGGGGCTGCAAACTATGGCTACACCTTC. Translating it yields CASSSGPGQGAANYGYTF.